This TCR beta chain was identified during a study of T-cell reconstitution after alpha-beta-depleted transplantation in children. This clonotype was detected a few times. TCRbeta library preparation incorporated unique molecular identifiers. A single record per CDR3 protein comes from TCRdb applying MiXCR to the PCR reads. The sample has about 610,000 distinct CDR3 sequences; 10% are singletons. The CDR3 has 16 residues. After removal of 5 bases from V and 7 bases from J, the junction contained 14 bases not matched to a gene. Germline CDR1 DFQATT, CDR2 SNEGSKA (reference sequence). J is TRBJ2-1 and V is TRBV20-1; 10 bases are shared with TRBD2. The sequence came from a human donor who donated a stem cell graft to a child with acute myeloid leukemia. The sequencing here drew on PBMCs from the stem cell graft donor, taken from the stem cell graft. The CDR3, as DNA: TGCAGTGCTCACGGACTAGCGGTAGGCAAAGCGAATGAGCAGTTCTTC. Translating it yields CSAHGLAVGKANEQFF.